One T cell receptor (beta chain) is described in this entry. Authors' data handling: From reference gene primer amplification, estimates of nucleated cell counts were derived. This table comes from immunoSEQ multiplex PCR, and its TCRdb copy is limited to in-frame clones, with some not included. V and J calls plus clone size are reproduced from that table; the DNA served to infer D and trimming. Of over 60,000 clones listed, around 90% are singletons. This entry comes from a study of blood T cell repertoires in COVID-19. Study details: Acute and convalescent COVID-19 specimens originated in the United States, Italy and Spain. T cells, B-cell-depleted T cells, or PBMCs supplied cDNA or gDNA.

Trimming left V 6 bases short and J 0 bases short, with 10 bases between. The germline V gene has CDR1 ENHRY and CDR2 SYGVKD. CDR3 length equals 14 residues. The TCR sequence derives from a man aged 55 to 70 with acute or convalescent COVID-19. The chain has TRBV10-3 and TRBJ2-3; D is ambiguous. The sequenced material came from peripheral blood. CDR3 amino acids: CAISPVSSTDTQYF. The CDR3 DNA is TGTGCCATCAGCCCCGTCTCTAGCACAGATACGCAGTATTTT.